This TCR beta chain was recorded in a study of early T cells in non-severe SARS-CoV-2 infection (dated by TCRdb to the early 2020s). Regarding the complete study: Because TCR sequencing was done on bulk RNA from unsorted whole blood, the alpha and beta chains could not be paired. Points the paper makes about the study in general: Matching against VDJdb was skewed toward anti-spike CD8 responses, likely underestimated virus-specific expansions, and missed private and CD4 specificities.

The CDR1 and CDR2 encoded by the germline V gene are SGHTA and FQGTGA. The junction shows trimming of 5 bases on V and 2 bases on J, plus 15 bases between the germline ends. Its CDR3 holds 15 amino acids, cysteine through phenylalanine. Only the CDR3 DNA stays, 45 bases, in frame from base 1. This clonotype occurred a few times. Its antigen remains undetermined. No base quality information exists; no much larger clone differs at one position. The study was a case-control design nested within a healthcare worker cohort in London, UK, with weekly nasopharyngeal swab PCR tests and blood sampling. Healthcare workers were recruited between 23 and 31 March 2020, during the week of the UK lockdown, and were followed weekly for up to about 15 weeks. The library was obtained by 5' RACE. Reads for this sample came from a NextSeq 500. Unique molecular identifiers were attached to individual cDNA molecules in the TCR library protocol so that sequencing error and PCR bias could be corrected. Both TCR alpha and beta chains were sequenced, and tight co-correlation was observed between alpha and beta sequence abundances in each sample. The study's own analysis went as follows. Decombinator V4 was used to annotate the V gene, J gene and CDR3 of the TCR sequences. TCRs were defined as expanded if a significant change between any two time points was detected under a Poisson model with p below 0.0001. TCR abundances were normalised to the total number of TCRs sequenced per sample and were expressed as counts per million. MAIT TCRs were defined by TRAV1-2 paired with TRAJ12, TRAJ20 or TRAJ33, and iNKT TCRs by TRAV10 paired with TRAJ18. VDJdb, accessed 1 November 2021, was searched for CMV, EBV and SARS-CoV-2 annotated TCRs, excluding TCRs annotated for multiple antigens. TCRdb applied fastp at Q25 and MiXCR to the public reads, then kept only in-frame beta chains. A single entry per CDR3 protein holds the most common genes and DNA from its merged rows. TCRdb's processing, not the study's, gives the V and J calls here. Recorded for this sample are about 50,000 distinct CDR3 sequences; about 9.3% of them occurred a single time. More than 12% of the sample is in the top ten clones.

The TCR was taken from an adult who was a healthcare worker with PCR-confirmed SARS-CoV-2 infection or an uninfected control (not recorded which). The specimen was whole blood. The chain is encoded by TRBV7-3 joined to TRBJ1-2, with no confidently assigned D gene. The bases read TGTGCCAGCAGCCCCGGAAGGACGTCGAACTATGGCTACACCTTC. Its protein reads: CASSPGRTSNYGYTF.